Described below is a single T cell receptor beta chain sequence and its context. This record comes from a study of blood T cell repertoires in COVID-19. Profiled with immunoSEQ multiplex PCR; TCRdb holds only in-frame clones, not every one. Of approximately 100,000 clones in the sample, roughly 92% were seen once. The source of this sequence is a man aged 70 or older with acute or convalescent COVID-19. Sequencing was carried out using peripheral blood.

The CDR3 sequence is CASRGQGEYGYTF. The CDR3 bases are TGTGCCAGCAGAGGACAGGGAGAATATGGCTACACCTTC. The J gene is TRBJ1-2, the V gene TRBV6-4, with 8 bases fitting TRBD1. J was trimmed by 5 bases and V by 6 bases; bases with no gene match: 5. The CDR3 is 13 amino acids. From germline, CDR1 is MRHNA and CDR2 SNTAGT.